These 29 T cell receptor beta chains were sequenced from one sample in a study of persistence of HIV-infected CD4 T cells. The immunoSEQ assay was version 4, run in survey mode. Generated by immunoSEQ multiplex PCR, the TCRdb table keeps only in-frame clones and is missing some. The sample shows 35,000 to 40,000 clones, 65% to 85% of them seen only once. Cells were stimulated with CMV-infected fibroblast lysates at roughly 10 ug/mL. CD40L/CD69 double-negative CD45RO-high memory CD4+ T cells were collected. The antigens of these receptors remain unknown. The sequencing here drew on CD4+ T cells sorted from PBMCs after 18-hour stimulation, taken from a patient who received antiretroviral therapy. Receptor source: an adult man with HIV who was CMV-seropositive.

This clone appeared a few times. V gene TRBV12-2 combines with J gene TRBJ2-7; the table's D call, TRBD1, was not checked against the DNA. TRBV12-2 is shown as a pseudogene. There are 16 residues in the CDR3. The CDR3 sequence is CASRTPWGRVGDEQYF. CDR3 DNA: TGTGCAAGTCGCACCCCCTGGGGCAGGGTAGGCGACGAGCAGTACTTC.

This chain links TRBV28 with TRBJ1-3; tentative D call: TRBD1 (6 bases). The germline gives CDR1 MDHEN, CDR2 SYDVKM. V was cut by 6 bases and J by 0 bases, with 15 bases left in between. The CDR3 loop spans 16 amino acids. CDR3 protein: CASSPGGQSSGNTIYF. As DNA, the CDR3 is TGTGCCAGCAGCCCCGGCGGACAGAGCTCTGGAAACACCATATATTTT.

The chain is built from TRBV2 and TRBJ2-1, with TRBD1 identical over 8 bases. Germline values: CDR1 SNHLY, CDR2 FYNNEI. V dropped 9 bases and J dropped 6; count of bases not matched to a gene: 7. The CDR3 runs 13 residues. The CDR3 is CARQGEGFNEQFF. In DNA form, the CDR3 reads TGTGCCAGACAGGGGGAAGGGTTCAATGAGCAGTTCTTC.

This clone was picked up a small number of times. The chain carries TRBV18 and TRBJ1-1; tentative D call: TRBD1 (6 bases). This CDR3 contains 16 residues. The germline V gene encodes CDR1 KGHSH and CDR2 LQKENI. Trimming removed 4 bases from V and 0 bases from J, with 15 bases in between. The CDR3 loop is CASSLERGAVNTEAFF. For the CDR3, the DNA is TGTGCCAGCTCACTTGAGAGGGGGGCAGTGAACACTGAAGCTTTCTTT.

V is TRBV27 and J is TRBJ1-5; the D gene is possibly TRBD1 (5 bases). The V gene's germline CDR1 is MNHEY and CDR2 SMNVEV (reference sequence). V was clipped by 3 bases and J by 0 bases, with 6 bases between them. CDR3 size: 14 residues. The CDR3 loop is CASSFQGSNQPQHF. The CDR3 coding sequence is TGTGCCAGCAGTTTCCAGGGTAGCAATCAGCCCCAGCATTTT.

The chain links TRBV24-1 to TRBJ2-1; D remains ambiguous. Trimming cost V 0 bases and J 0 bases, with 5 bases left between them. The CDR3 spans 15 residues. Looked up from germline, CDR1 is KGHDR and CDR2 is SFDVKD. The CDR3 is CATSDLQSSYNEQFF. DNA for the CDR3: TGTGCCACCAGTGATTTGCAAAGCTCCTACAATGAGCAGTTCTTC.

As regards this clone: The same CDR3 also results from other DNA sequences found in this sample. The V and J genes are TRBV27 and TRBJ1-5, with a possible D match to TRBD1 (5 bases). The CDR3 spans 13 residues. Germline V gene sequence: CDR1 MNHEY, CDR2 SMNVEV (reference sequence). Deletions cut 2 bases from V and 7 bases from J, with 9 bases between. CDR3 sequence (DNA): TGTGCCAGCAGTTTAGCCGGGGGGCAGCCCCAGCATTTT. It specifies CASSLAGGQPQHF.

The chain couples TRBV6-5 to TRBJ1-4; possibly TRBD1 for D (5 bases). CDR3 size: 13 residues. The V gene's germline CDR1 is MNHEY and CDR2 SVGAGI. Trimming removed 10 bases from V and 6 bases from J, with 15 bases in between. Here the CDR3 DNA reads TGTGCCACCTCCCAGAGCAGGGATGAAAAACTGTTTTTT. It yields the protein CATSQSRDEKLFF.

The chain combines TRBV6-1 with TRBJ2-7, with D perhaps TRBD1 (6 bases). Deletions cut 3 bases from V and 2 bases from J, with 8 bases between. CDR3 length: 13 amino acids. CDR1 is MNHNS, CDR2 SASEGT, per germline. CDR3 protein: CASSDRGPYEQYF. In DNA form, the CDR3 reads TGTGCCAGCAGTGACAGGGGCCCCTACGAGCAGTACTTC.

This clone was recorded only once. The V gene is TRBV10-3, the J gene TRBJ1-5, with D perhaps TRBD1 (5 bases). The germline V gene encodes CDR1 ENHRY and CDR2 SYGVKD. V gave up 0 bases and J gave up 2 bases, with 11 bases separating them. There are 16 residues in the CDR3. The CDR3 loop is CAISESRGIGNQPQHF. The CDR3 DNA sequence: TGTGCCATCAGTGAGTCGAGGGGAATAGGCAATCAGCCCCAGCATTTT.

This clone came up a few times. CDR3 sequence: CASSHRQIMNTEAFF. In DNA, the CDR3 is TGTGCCAGCAGCCATCGACAGATAATGAACACTGAAGCTTTCTTT. This sequence joins TRBV3-1 (or the pseudogene TRBV3-2) and TRBJ1-1, with TRBD1 as a possible D gene (5 bases). This CDR3 contains 15 residues. Per germline, CDR1 LGHDT and CDR2 YNNKEL (reference sequence). Trimming removed 3 bases at V and 0 bases at J, with 11 bases between.

The V gene is TRBV7-9, the J gene TRBJ2-1; possibly TRBD1 or TRBD2 for D (5 bases each). Trimming removed 5 bases from V and 5 bases from J, with 19 bases in between. CDR1 is SEHNR and CDR2 is FQNEAQ in the germline V gene (reference sequence). The CDR3 covers 16 residues. CDR3 in DNA: TGTGCCAGCAGCCCAACTACGGGACGGCCTAACAATGAGCAGTTCTTC. It yields the protein CASSPTTGRPNNEQFF.

The J gene is TRBJ2-7, the V gene TRBV3-1 (or the pseudogene TRBV3-2); TRBD2 matches at 7 bases. CDR1 is LGHDT, CDR2 YNNKEL, per germline (reference sequence). J was trimmed by 6 bases and V by 4 bases; bases with no gene match: 3. The CDR3 is 12 amino acids. The CDR3 here is CASSRGGVEQYF. In nucleotides, the CDR3 is TGTGCCAGCAGCCGGGGGGGGGTCGAGCAGTACTTC.

The J gene is TRBJ1-1, the V gene TRBV12-3 or TRBV12-4; a possible D gene is TRBD1 (6 bases). The V and J ends lost 5 bases and 4 bases respectively, with 11 bases between them. The CDR3 loop spans 13 amino acids. CDR3 DNA sequence: TGTGCCAGCAGTCCAGGGGTCACCACTGAAGCTTTCTTT. Translating it yields CASSPGVTTEAFF.

This clone was recorded a few times. The chain joins TRBV7-8 to TRBJ1-5, with D tentatively TRBD1 (5 bases). The V gene lost 5 bases and the J gene lost 4 bases, with 18 bases spanning the gap. This CDR3 contains 16 residues. The germline V gene has CDR1 SGHVS and CDR2 FQNEAQ. The CDR3 DNA follows: TGTGCCAGCAGCGCCTCGGGGGAGGGGACGAATCAGCCCCAGCATTTT. This encodes CASSASGEGTNQPQHF.

This chain uses TRBV6-1 with TRBJ1-6; the D is unclear. CDR3 size: 15 residues. Trimming took 3 bases from V and 6 from J, leaving 12 bases between them. Germline-derived CDR1 and CDR2 are MNHNS and SASEGT. The CDR3 region has the DNA TGTGCCAGCAGTGATAAAGCCGGCGGTAATTCACCCCTCCACTTT. It translates to CASSDKAGGNSPLHF.

This rearrangement joins TRBV6-5 to TRBJ1-2; D remains ambiguous. This CDR3 is built from 13 residues. The germline CDR1 and CDR2 sequences are MNHEY and SVGAGI. Trimming took off 8 bases at V and 6 bases at J, with 16 bases between the two ends. CDR3 in DNA: TGTGCCAGCTGGGTGGGAGGGATAGATGGCTACACCTTC. This codes for CASWVGGIDGYTF.

The V call is TRBV18, the J call TRBJ1-1; no definite D call. CDR3 size: 13 residues. CDR1 is KGHSH and CDR2 is LQKENI in the germline V gene. Trimming stripped 4 bases from V and 3 bases from J, with 9 bases between. The CDR3 here is CASSQLKDTEAFF. The CDR3 DNA follows: TGTGCCAGCTCACAACTAAAAGACACTGAAGCTTTCTTT. The whole variable domain, filled in from reference TRBV18 and TRBJ1-1, reads NAGVMQNPRHLVRRRGQEARLRCSPMKGHSHVYWYRQLPEEGLKFMVYLQKENIIDESGMPKERFSAEFPKEGPSILRIQQVVRGDSAAYFCASSQLKDTEAFFGQGTRLTVV.

The chain couples TRBV28 to TRBJ1-2; a weak D match, TRBD1 (5 bases). This CDR3 is built from 14 residues. The germline CDR1 and CDR2 sequences are MDHEN and SYDVKM. V was pared by 6 bases and J by 7 bases, with 18 bases between. The CDR3 reads CASSPPQGKRGYTF. In nucleotides, the CDR3 is TGTGCCAGCAGCCCACCTCAGGGAAAACGTGGCTACACCTTC.

The rearrangement links TRBV19 to TRBJ2-2; D call uncertain. The V and J ends lost 8 bases and 6 bases respectively, with 7 bases between them. CDR1 LNHDA and CDR2 SQIVND come from the germline V gene (reference sequence). The CDR3 consists of 11 residues. CDR3 residues: CASREAGELFF. The CDR3 DNA follows: TGTGCCAGTCGAGAGGCCGGGGAGCTGTTTTTT.

This clone was seen once. This rearrangement joins TRBV5-6 to TRBJ2-5; D is tentatively TRBD1 or TRBD2 (6 bases each). Germline V gene sequence: CDR1 SGHDT, CDR2 YYEEEE. The V and J ends lost 2 bases and 4 bases respectively, with 18 bases between them. This CDR3 is 16 amino acids long. CDR3 residues: CASSLGGGSVTETQYF. Here the CDR3 DNA reads TGTGCCAGCAGCTTAGGAGGGGGTTCGGTTACAGAGACCCAGTACTTC.

The V call is TRBV6-1, the J call TRBJ1-2; D possibly corresponds to TRBD1 (5 bases). The CDR3 spans 12 residues. Trimming stripped 3 bases from V and 8 bases from J, with 10 bases between. Germline CDR1 and CDR2: MNHNS and SASEGT. The DNA of the CDR3 is TGTGCCAGCAGTGATGGGACTACCGGCTACACCTTC. It specifies CASSDGTTGYTF.

The genes are TRBV10-3 and TRBJ1-4, with 10 bases matching TRBD1. Germline V gene sequence: CDR1 ENHRY, CDR2 SYGVKD. V was clipped by 4 bases and J by 5 bases; unmatched bases: 10. CDR3 length equals 17 residues. The CDR3: CAISAGTGVPSNEKLFF. CDR3 DNA: TGTGCCATCAGTGCCGGGACAGGGGTACCCTCGAATGAAAAACTGTTTTTT.

This rearrangement joins TRBV7-3 to TRBJ1-1, with 11 bases matching TRBD1. CDR1 and CDR2 from the germline V gene are SGHTA and FQGTGA. This CDR3 is 14 amino acids long. The J segment lost 7 bases and the V segment lost 6 bases, leaving 7 bases of the junction unmatched. CDR3 sequence (DNA): TGTGCCAGCAGTCCCTCCGGGACAGGGGGTGAAGCTTTCTTT. Protein sequence: CASSPSGTGGEAFF.

This clone has a handful of counts. This chain connects TRBV4-1 to TRBJ1-3, with TRBD1 as a possible D gene (5 bases). Germline assignment: CDR1 MGHRA and CDR2 YSYEKL. V lost 2 bases and J lost 4, with 9 bases in between. This CDR3 has 14 amino acids. CDR3 DNA sequence: TGCGCCAGCAGCCAATTCGGACAAGGAAACACCATATATTTT. Translation: CASSQFGQGNTIYF.

V and J are TRBV21-1 and TRBJ2-7. TRBV21-1 is a listed pseudogene. This CDR3 is 18 amino acids long. CDR3 in DNA: TGTGCCAGCAGCGCATGGGGGGGGGACAGACCTTTATCCTACGAGCAGTACTTC. Translating gives CASSAWGGDRPLSYEQYF.

Here the CDR3 reads CASSHGTGRYGYTF. CDR3 in DNA: TGTGCCAGCAGCCACGGGACCGGGAGATATGGCTACACCTTC. V is TRBV3-1 (or the pseudogene TRBV3-2) and J is TRBJ1-2, with a possible D match to TRBD1 (5 bases). CDR1 is LGHDT, CDR2 YNNKEL, per germline (reference sequence). V lost 3 bases, J lost 5 bases, and 13 bases lay in between. The CDR3 loop spans 14 amino acids.

V gene TRBV29-1 combines with J gene TRBJ2-7; TRBD1 aligns across 7 bases. CDR3 length equals 13 residues. Per germline, CDR1 SQVTM and CDR2 ANQGSEA. V lost 6 bases and J lost 4; bases outside the gene matches: 9. The chain's CDR3 is CSVKRQGSYEQYF. The CDR3 DNA is TGCAGCGTCAAAAGACAGGGCTCGTACGAGCAGTACTTC.

The rearrangement uses TRBV7-8 and TRBJ2-7; TRBD1 aligns across 10 bases. Per the germline V gene, CDR1 is SGHVS and CDR2 is FQNEAQ. V trimming: 2 bases; J trimming: 3 bases; junction bases outside the gene matches: 7. The CDR3 sequence is 16 residues long. The CDR3 nucleotides read TGTGCCAGCAGCTTACCGGCAGGACAGGGGGTCTACGAGCAGTACTTC. Protein product: CASSLPAGQGVYEQYF.